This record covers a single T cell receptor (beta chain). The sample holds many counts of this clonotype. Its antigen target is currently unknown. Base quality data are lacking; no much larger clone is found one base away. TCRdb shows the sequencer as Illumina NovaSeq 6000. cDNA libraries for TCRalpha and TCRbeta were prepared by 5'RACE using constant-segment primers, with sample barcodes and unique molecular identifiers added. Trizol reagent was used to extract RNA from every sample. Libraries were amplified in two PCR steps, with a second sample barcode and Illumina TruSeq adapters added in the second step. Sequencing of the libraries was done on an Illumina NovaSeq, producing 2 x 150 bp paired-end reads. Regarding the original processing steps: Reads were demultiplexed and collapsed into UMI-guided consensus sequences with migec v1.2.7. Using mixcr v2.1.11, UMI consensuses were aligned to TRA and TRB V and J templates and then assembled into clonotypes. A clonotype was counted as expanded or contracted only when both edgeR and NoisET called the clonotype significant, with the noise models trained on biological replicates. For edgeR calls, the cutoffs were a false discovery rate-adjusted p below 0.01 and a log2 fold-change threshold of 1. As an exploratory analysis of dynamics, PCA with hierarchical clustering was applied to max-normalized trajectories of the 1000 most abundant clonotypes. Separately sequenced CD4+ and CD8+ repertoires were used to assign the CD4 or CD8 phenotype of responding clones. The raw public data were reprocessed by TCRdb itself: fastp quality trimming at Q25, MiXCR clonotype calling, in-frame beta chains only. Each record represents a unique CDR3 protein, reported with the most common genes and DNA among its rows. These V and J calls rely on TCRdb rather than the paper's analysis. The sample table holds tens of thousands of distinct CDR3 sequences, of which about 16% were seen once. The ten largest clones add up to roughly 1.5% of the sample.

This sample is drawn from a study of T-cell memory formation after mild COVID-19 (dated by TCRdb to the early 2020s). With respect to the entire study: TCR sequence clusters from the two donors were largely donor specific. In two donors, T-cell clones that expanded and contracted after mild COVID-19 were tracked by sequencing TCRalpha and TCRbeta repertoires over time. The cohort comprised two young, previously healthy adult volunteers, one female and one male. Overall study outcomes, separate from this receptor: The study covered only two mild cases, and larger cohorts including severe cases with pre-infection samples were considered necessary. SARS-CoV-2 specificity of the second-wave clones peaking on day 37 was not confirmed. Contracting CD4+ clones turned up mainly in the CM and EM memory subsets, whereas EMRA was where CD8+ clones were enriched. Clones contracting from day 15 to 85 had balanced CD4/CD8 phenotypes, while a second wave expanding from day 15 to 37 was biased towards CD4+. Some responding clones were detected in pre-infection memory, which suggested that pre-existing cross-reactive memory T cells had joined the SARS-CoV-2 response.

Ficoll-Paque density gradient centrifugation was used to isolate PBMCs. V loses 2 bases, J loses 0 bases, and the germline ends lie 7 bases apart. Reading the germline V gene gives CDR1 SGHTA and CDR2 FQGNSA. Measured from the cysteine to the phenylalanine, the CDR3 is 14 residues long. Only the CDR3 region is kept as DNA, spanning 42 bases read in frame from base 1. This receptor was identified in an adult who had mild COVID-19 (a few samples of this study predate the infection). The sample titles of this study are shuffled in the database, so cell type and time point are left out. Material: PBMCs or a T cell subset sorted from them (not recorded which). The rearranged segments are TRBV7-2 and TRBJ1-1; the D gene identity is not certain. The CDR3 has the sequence CASSLMIMNTEAFF. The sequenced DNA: TGTGCCAGCAGCTTAATGATTATGAACACTGAAGCTTTCTTT.